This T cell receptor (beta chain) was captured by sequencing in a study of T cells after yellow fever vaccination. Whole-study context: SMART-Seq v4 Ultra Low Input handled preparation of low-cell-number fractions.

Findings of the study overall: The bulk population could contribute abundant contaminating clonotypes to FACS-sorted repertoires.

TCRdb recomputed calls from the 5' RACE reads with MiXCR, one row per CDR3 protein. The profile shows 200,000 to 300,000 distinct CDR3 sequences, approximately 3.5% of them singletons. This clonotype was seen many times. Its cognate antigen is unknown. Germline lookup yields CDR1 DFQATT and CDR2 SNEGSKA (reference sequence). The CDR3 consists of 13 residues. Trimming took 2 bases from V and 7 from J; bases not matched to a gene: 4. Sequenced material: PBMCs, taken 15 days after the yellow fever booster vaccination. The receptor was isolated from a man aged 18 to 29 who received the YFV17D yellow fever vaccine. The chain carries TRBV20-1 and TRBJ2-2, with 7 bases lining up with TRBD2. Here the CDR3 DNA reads TGCAGTGCTAGATCTGGGGGGGTCGGGGAGCTGTTTTTT. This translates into CSARSGGVGELFF.